This entry features one T cell receptor (beta chain) sequence. Antigen specificity is unknown. This sample is part of a study of graft-versus-host responses after intestinal transplantation. Clones were sequenced by immunoSEQ multiplex PCR, and TCRdb holds only the in-frame ones, with some missing. The sample holds more than 95,000 clones, 90% to 95% seen once. Study-wide results and limits: Investigators detected GvH clones in recipient marrow, with some emerging earlier in ileum or blood.

This CDR3 is built from 19 residues. The gene calls are TRBV12-1 and TRBJ2-7; the tabulated D call, TRBD1, remains unverified against the DNA. TRBV12-1 is a known pseudogene. The source is a human donor who received an intestinal transplant. Here the sequenced sample was unstimulated CD4+ T cells sorted from spleen or lymph node cells, taken before intestinal transplant. For the CDR3, the DNA is TGTGCCAGCAGCCCCCTGGGACAGGCCCCCCTTAATCTTTCCTACGAGCAGTACTTC. It yields the protein CASSPLGQAPLNLSYEQYF.